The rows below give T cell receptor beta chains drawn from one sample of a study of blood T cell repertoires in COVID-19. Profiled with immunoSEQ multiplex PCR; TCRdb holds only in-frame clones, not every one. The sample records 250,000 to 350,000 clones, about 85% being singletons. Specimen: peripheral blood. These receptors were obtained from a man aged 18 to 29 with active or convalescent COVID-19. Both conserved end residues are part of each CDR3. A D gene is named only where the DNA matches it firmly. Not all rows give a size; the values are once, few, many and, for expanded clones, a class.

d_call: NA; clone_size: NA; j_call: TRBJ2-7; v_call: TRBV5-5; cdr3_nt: TGTGCCAGCAGTTACCAGGGGAACTACGAGCAGTACTTC; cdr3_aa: CASSYQGNYEQYF
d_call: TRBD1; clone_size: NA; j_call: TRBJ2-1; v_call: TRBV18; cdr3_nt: TGTGCCAGCTCACTCCGGGACAGCTCCTACAATGAGCAGTTCTTC; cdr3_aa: CASSLRDSSYNEQFF
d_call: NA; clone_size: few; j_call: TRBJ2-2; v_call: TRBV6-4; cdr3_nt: TGTGCCAGCAGTGACTCGGAATGGAGCCCAACAGGCACCGGGGAGCTGTTTTTT; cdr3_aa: CASSDSEWSPTGTGELFF
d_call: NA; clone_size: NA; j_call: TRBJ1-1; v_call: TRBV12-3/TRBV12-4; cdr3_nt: TGTGCCAGCAGCTCCGGGACAGAAGCTTTCTTT; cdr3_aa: CASSSGTEAFF
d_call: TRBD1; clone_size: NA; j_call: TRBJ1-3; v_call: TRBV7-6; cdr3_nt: TGTGCCAGCAGCTTAGACAGGGGGGGAAACACCATATATTTT; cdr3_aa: CASSLDRGGNTIYF
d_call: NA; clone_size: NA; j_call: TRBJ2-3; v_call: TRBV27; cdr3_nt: TGTGCCAGCAGTTTCGGAGGTGCGGATACGCAGTATTTT; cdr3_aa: CASSFGGADTQYF
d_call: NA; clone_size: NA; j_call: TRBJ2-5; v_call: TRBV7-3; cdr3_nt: TGTGCCAGCAGCTTAGGGGGGGCCAGGGAGACCCAGTACTTC; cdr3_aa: CASSLGGARETQYF
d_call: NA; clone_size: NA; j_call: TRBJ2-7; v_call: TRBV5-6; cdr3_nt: TGTGCCAGCAGCTATGCTACCTCCTACGAGCAGTACTTC; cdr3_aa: CASSYATSYEQYF
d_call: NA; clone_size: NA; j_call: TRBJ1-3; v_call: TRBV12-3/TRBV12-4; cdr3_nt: TGTGCCAGTCTGGGCCTTGGAAACACCATATATTTT; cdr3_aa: CASLGLGNTIYF
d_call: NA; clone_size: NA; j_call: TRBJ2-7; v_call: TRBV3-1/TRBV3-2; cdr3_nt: TGTGCCAGCAGACAACAAGGACACTACGAGCAGTACTTC; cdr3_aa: CASRQQGHYEQYF
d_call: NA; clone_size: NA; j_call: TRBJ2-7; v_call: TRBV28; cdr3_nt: TGTGCCAGCAGTCGCCATAGGCGGGGCTACGAGCAGTACTTC; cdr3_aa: CASSRHRRGYEQYF
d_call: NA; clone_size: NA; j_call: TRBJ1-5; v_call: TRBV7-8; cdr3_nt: TGTGCCAGCAGCTTAGAAAGAGATCAGCCCCAGCATTTT; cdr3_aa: CASSLERDQPQHF
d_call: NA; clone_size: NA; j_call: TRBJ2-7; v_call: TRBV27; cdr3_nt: TGTGCCAGCAGTTTACCTGGCCGCACCGAGCAGTACTTC; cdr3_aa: CASSLPGRTEQYF
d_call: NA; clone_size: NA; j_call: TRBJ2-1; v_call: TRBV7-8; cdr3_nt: TGTGCCAGCGGGACTCCCGGAGGGTACAATGAGCAGTTCTTC; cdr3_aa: CASGTPGGYNEQFF
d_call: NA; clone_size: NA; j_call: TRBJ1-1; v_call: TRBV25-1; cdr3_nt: TGTGCCAGCGCGCCAGCAGGCTACGCTGAAGCTTTCTTT; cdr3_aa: CASAPAGYAEAFF
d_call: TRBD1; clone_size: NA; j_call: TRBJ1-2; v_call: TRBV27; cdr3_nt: TGTGCCAGCAGTACAGGGGGCCCCTATGGCTACACCTTC; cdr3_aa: CASSTGGPYGYTF
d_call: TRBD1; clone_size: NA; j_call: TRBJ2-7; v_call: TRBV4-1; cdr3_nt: TGCGCCAGCAGCCAAGAACGGGGACAGTCGGAGCAGTACTTC; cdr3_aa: CASSQERGQSEQYF
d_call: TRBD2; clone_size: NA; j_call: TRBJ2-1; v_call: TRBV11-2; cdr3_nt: TGTGCCAGCGCGCCTAGCGGCTCCTACAATGAGCAGTTCTTC; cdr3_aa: CASAPSGSYNEQFF
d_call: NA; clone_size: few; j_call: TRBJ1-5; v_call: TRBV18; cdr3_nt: TGTGCCAGCTCACCTACCCGGCTAGGCTCGAGAAATAGCAATCAGCCCCAGCATTTT; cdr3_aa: CASSPTRLGSRNSNQPQHF
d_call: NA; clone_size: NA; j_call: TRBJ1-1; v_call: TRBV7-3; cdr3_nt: TGTGCCAGCAGCCCCTCTGGAGGGGCCTCCGAGGCTTTCTTT; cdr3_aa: CASSPSGGASEAFF
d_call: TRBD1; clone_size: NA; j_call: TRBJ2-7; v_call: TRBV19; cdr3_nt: TGTGCCACCACGCCTGGGACAGGACTCTCCTACGAGCAGTACTTC; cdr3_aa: CATTPGTGLSYEQYF
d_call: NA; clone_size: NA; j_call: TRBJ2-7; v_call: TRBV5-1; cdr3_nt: TGCGCCAGCAGCTTGGGGGGAAGGGCAGGGTCATACGAGCAGTACTTC; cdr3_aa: CASSLGGRAGSYEQYF
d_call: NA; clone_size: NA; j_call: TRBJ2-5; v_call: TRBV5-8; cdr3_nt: TGTGCCAGCAGCTTGGCGAGGCAGATACAAGAGACCCAGTACTTC; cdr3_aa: CASSLARQIQETQYF
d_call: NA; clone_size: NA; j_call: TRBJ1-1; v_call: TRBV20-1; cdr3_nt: TGCAGTGCTAGTGGGCAATCGAACACTGAAGCTTTCTTT; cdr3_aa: CSASGQSNTEAFF
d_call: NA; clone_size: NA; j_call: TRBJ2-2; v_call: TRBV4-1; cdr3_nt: TGCGCCAGCAGCTCCCGGACAACGAACACCGGGGAGCTGTTTTTT; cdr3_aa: CASSSRTTNTGELFF
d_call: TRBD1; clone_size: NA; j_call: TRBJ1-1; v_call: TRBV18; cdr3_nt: TGTGCCAGCTCACCCACCAGGGGGCCAAACACTGAAGCTTTCTTT; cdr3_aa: CASSPTRGPNTEAFF
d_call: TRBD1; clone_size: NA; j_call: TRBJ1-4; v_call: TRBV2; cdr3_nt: TGTGCCAGTCTTCAGGGGGCGAGTCGTGAAAAACTGTTTTTT; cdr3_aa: CASLQGASREKLFF
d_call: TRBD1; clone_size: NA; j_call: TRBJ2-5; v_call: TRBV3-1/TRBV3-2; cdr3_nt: TGTGCCAGCAGTCCGGGGACAGGGGAAGAGACCCAGTACTTC; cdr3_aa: CASSPGTGEETQYF
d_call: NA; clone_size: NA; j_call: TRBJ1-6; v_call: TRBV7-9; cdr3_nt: TGTGCCAGCAGCTTGACAACAGGGAACCGTTCACCCCTCCACTTT; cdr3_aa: CASSLTTGNRSPLHF
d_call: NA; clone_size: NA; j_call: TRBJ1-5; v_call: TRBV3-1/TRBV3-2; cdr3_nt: TGTGCCAGCAGCCAAGGCCGGACCGTCGGACTTTATAGCAATCAGCCCCAGCATTTT; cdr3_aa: CASSQGRTVGLYSNQPQHF
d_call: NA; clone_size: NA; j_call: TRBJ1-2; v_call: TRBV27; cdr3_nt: TGTGCCAGCAGTTTGACAGGACCCTCTACTAACTATGGCTACACCTTC; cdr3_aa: CASSLTGPSTNYGYTF
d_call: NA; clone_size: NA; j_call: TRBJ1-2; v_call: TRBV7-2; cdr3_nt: TGTGCCAGCAGCTTAGTTTTGGTGGCCAGATTTAACTATGGCTACACCTTC; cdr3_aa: CASSLVLVARFNYGYTF
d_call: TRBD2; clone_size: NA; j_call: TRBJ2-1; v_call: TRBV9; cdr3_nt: TGTGCCAGCAGCTTCAGAGCGGGAGCCCTTTCAAATGAGCAGTTCTTC; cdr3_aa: CASSFRAGALSNEQFF
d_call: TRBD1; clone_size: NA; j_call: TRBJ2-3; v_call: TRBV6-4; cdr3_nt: TGTGCCAGCAGTGGGGACAGAATCATCACAGATACGCAGTATTTT; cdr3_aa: CASSGDRIITDTQYF
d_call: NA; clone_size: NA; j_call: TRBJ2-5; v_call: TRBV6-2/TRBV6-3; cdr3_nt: TGTGCCAGCAGTCGACTAGACGGGGAGACCCAGTACTTC; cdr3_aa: CASSRLDGETQYF
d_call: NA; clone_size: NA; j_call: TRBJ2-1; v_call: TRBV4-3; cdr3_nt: TGCGCCAGCAGCCTGCGGCGCGGCGATGAGCAGTTCTTC; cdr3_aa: CASSLRRGDEQFF
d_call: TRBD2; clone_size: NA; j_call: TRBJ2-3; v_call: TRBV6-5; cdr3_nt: TGTGCCAGCAGCTATGGACTAGCGGGAACGGATACGCAGTATTTT; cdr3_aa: CASSYGLAGTDTQYF
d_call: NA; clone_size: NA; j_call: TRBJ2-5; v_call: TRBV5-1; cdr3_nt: TGCGCCAGCAGCTTGCGGATGGGGCGCGGAGTGACCCAGTACTTC; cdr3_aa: CASSLRMGRGVTQYF
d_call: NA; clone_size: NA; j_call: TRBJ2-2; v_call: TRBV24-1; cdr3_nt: TGTGCCACCAGTGATTCACTAGGATGGGAGGAGCTGTTTTTT; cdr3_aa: CATSDSLGWEELFF
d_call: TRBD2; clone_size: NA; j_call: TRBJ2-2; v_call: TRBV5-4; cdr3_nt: TGTGCCAGCAGCTTTGGGACTAGCGGGGGTATGGCCACCGGGGAGCTGTTTTTT; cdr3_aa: CASSFGTSGGMATGELFF
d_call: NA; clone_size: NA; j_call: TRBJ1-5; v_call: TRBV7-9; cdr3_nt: TGTGCCAGCAGCCCCGATTGGGGGGACCAGCCCCAGCATTTT; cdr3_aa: CASSPDWGDQPQHF
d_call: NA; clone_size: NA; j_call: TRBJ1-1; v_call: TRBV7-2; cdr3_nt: TGTGCCAGCAGCTCCGGTCGGGGCACTGAAGCTTTCTTT; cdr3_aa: CASSSGRGTEAFF
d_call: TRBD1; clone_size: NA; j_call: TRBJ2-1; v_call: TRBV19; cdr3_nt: TGTGCCAGTAGTATGTCGACAGGGAACTATGAGCAGTTCTTC; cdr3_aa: CASSMSTGNYEQFF
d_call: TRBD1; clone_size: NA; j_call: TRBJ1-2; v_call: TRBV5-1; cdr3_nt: TGCGCCAGCAGCACAGCAGGGGGCGACTATGGCTACACCTTC; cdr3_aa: CASSTAGGDYGYTF
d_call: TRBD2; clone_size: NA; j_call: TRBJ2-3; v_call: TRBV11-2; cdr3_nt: TGTGCCAGCAGCCCCCGGGCGGGAGTAACAGATACGCAGTATTTT; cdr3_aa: CASSPRAGVTDTQYF
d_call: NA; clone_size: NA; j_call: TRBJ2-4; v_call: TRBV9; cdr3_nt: TGTGCCAGCAGCGGACTCAAAAACATTCAGTACTTC; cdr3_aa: CASSGLKNIQYF
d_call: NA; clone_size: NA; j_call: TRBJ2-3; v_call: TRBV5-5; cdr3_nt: TGTGCCAGCAGCTTGATAGCGTTTAGCACAGATACGCAGTATTTT; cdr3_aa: CASSLIAFSTDTQYF
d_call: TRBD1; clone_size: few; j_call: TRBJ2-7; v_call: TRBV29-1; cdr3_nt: TGCAGCGTTAAACAGGGGGCGCAGAATTACGAGCAGTACTTC; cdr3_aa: CSVKQGAQNYEQYF
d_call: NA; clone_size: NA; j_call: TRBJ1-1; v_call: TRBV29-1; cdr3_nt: TGCAGCGTTGATCCCACTTCGACAGGTCGGGCTTTCTTT; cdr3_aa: CSVDPTSTGRAFF
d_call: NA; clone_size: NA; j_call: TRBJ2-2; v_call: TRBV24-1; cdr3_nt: TGTGCCACCAGTCGAGACACCGGGGAGCTGTTTTTT; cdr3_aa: CATSRDTGELFF
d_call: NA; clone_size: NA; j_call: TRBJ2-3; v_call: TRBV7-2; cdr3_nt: TGTGCCAGCAGCCGCGCAGATACGCAGTATTTT; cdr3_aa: CASSRADTQYF
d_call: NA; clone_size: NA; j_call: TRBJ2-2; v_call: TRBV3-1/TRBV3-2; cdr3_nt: TGTGCCAGCAGCCAAGATCCGGTCCGAGCGAACACCGGGGAGCTGTTTTTT; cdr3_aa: CASSQDPVRANTGELFF
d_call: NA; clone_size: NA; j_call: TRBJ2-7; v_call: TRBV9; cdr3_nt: TGTGCCAGCAGCGTAACAGGAGCCTACGAGCAGTACTTC; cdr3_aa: CASSVTGAYEQYF
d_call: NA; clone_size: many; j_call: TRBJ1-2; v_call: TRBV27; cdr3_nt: TGTGCCAGCAGTTTCCGTCCAGACTACTATGGCTACACCTTC; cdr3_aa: CASSFRPDYYGYTF